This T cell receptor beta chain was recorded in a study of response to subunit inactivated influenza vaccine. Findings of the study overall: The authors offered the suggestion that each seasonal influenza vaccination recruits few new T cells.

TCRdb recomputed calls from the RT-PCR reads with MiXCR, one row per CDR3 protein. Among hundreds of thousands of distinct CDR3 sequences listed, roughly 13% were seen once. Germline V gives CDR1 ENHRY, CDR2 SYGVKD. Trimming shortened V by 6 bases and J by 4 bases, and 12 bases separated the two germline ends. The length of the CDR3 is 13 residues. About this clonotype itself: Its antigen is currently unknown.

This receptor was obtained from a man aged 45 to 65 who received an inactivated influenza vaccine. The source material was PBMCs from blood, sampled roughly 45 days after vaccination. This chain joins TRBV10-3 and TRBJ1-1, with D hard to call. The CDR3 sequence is CAISGDVGTEAFF. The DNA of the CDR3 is TGTGCCATCAGCGGGGATGTGGGCACTGAAGCTTTCTTT.